Presented here are 3 T cell receptor beta chains from one specimen sequenced in a study of T cell repertoires in cytomegalovirus infection. TCRdb analysed the reads with MiXCR anew, one entry per CDR3 protein. The sample gives approximately 500,000 distinct CDR3 sequences, about 17% of which show up once; 20% to 30% is in the top ten. Sample: CD8+ T cells from PBMCs. These receptors originate from a human donor in good health (CMV status not recorded). Some clones in this sample may be carry-over from other donors' samples.

Regarding this clonotype: A much larger clone differs from this one at a single base, so this may be a read error. The rearrangement links TRBV6-1 to TRBJ2-6; either TRBD1 or TRBD2 may supply D (5 bases each). The CDR3 runs to 17 residues. V lost 5 bases, J lost 4 bases, and 18 bases lay in between. The germline gives CDR1 MNHNS, CDR2 SASEGT. Written as DNA, the CDR3 is TGTGCCAGCAGTTACATGGGACCGGGCTCGGGGGCCAACGTCCTGACTTTC. It translates to CASSYMGPGSGANVLTF.

This clonotype was seen only a few times. The CDR3 DNA reads as TGCGCCAGCAGCCTTTTTAGCGGGGGAAACACCGGGGAGCTGTTTTTT. Translating gives CASSLFSGGNTGELFF. The chain employs TRBV4-1 and TRBJ2-2; 9 bases match TRBD2. Per germline, CDR1 MGHRA and CDR2 YSYEKL. Trimming at V came to 4 bases and at J to 2 bases, leaving 5 bases not matched to a gene. The CDR3 contains 16 residues.

This clonotype was seen more than once but under ten times. J is TRBJ2-3 and V is TRBV4-2; TRBD2 aligns across 14 bases. Trimming removed 0 bases from V and 2 bases from J; junction bases left unmatched: 10. The germline V gene encodes CDR1 LGHNA and CDR2 YNFKEQ. CDR3 size: 20 residues. CDR3 sequence (DNA): TGTGCCAGCAGCCAAGATATGACTAGCGGGAGGGAGGCAACCACAGATACGCAGTATTTT. This codes for CASSQDMTSGREATTDTQYF.